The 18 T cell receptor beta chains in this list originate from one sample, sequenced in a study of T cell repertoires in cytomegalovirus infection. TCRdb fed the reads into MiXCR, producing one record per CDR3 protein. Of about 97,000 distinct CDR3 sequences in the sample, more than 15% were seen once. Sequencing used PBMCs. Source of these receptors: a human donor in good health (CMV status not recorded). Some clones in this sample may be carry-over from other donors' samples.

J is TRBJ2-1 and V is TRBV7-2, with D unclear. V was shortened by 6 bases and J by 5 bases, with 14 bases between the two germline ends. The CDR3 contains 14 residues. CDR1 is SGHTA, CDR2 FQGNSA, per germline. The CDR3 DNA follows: TGTGCCAGCAGTCCATTACCGGAAAACAATGAGCAGTTCTTC. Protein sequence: CASSPLPENNEQFF.

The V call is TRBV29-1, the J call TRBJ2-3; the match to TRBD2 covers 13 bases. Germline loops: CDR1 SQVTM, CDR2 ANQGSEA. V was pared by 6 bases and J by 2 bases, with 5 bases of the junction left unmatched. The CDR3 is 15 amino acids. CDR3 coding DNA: TGCAGCGTGATACTAGCGGGGGGGGCCACAGATACGCAGTATTTT. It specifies CSVILAGGATDTQYF.

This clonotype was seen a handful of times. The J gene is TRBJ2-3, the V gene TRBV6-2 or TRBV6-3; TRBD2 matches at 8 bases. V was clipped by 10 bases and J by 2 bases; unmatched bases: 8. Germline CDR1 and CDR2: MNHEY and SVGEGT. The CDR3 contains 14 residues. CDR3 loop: CATTAGGHTDTQYF. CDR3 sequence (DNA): TGTGCCACCACGGCGGGGGGTCACACAGATACGCAGTATTTT.

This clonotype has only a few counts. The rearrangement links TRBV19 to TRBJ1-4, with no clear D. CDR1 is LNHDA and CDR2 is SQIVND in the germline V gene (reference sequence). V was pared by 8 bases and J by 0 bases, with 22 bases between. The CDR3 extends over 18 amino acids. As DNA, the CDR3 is TGTGCCAGTGGAAAAGCGCAACTCCGGGCGACAACTAATGAAAAACTGTTTTTT. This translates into CASGKAQLRATTNEKLFF.

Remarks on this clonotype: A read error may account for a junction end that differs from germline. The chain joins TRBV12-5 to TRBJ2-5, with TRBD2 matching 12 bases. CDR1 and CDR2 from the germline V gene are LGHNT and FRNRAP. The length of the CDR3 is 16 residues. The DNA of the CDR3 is TGTGCTTGTGGTCCCGGACTAGCGGGAAACCAAGAGACCCAGTACTTC. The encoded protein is CACGPGLAGNQETQYF.

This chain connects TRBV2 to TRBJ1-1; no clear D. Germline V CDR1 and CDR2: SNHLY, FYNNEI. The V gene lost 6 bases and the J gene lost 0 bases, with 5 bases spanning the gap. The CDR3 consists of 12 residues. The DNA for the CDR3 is TGTGCCAGCAGACGGTTGAACACTGAAGCTTTCTTT. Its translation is CASRRLNTEAFF.

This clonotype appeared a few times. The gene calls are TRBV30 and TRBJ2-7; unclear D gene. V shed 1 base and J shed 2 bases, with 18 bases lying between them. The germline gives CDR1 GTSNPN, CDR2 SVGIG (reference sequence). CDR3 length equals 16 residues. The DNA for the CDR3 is TGTGCCTGGAGTGCCTTCAGGTACGAGCGCCCCTACGAGCAGTACTTC. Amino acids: CAWSAFRYERPYEQYF.

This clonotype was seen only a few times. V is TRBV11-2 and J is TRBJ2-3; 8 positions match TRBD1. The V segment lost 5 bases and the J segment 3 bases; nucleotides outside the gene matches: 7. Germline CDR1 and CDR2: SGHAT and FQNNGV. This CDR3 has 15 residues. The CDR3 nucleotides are TGTGCCAGCAGCGCAGGACAGGGTCGGACAGATACGCAGTATTTT. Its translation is CASSAGQGRTDTQYF.

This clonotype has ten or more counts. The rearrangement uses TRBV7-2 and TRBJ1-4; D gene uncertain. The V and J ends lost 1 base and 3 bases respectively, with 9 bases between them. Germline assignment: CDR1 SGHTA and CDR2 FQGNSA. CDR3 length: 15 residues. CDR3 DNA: TGTGCCAGCAGCTTAGGCGCATTGGCTAATGAAAAACTGTTTTTT. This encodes CASSLGALANEKLFF.

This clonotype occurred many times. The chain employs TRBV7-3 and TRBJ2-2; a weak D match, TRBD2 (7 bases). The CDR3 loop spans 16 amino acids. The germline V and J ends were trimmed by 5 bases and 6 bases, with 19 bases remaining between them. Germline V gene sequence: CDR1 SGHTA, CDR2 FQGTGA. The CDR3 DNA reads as TGTGCCAGCAGCCCACTTGGGGGGGGCGCGGCCGGGGAGCTGTTTTTT. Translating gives CASSPLGGGAAGELFF. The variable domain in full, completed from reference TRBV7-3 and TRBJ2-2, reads GAGVSQTPSNKVTEKGKYVELRCDPISGHTALYWYRQSLGQGPEFLIYFQGTGAADDSGLPNDRFFAVRPEGSVSTLKIQRTERGDSAVYLCASSPLGGGAAGELFFGEGSRLTVL.

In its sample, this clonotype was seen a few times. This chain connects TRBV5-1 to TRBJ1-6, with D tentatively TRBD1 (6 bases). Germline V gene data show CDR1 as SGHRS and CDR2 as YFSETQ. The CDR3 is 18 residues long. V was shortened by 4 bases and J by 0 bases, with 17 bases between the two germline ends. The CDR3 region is CASSTTGTGSSYNSPLHF. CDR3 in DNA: TGCGCCAGCAGCACGACAGGTACCGGTAGCTCCTATAATTCACCCCTCCACTTT.

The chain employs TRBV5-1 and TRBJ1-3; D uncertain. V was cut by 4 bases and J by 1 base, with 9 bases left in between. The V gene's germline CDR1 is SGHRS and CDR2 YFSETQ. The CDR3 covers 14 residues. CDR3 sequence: CASSPEGSGNTIYF. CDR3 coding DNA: TGCGCCAGCAGCCCGGAGGGTTCTGGAAACACCATATATTTT.

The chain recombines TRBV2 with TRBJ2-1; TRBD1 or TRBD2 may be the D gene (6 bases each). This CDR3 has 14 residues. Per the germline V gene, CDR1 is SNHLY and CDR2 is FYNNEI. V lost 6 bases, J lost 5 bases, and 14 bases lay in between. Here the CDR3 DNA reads TGTGCCAGCAGGGAAAGGGGGGCCGACAATGAGCAGTTCTTC. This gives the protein CASRERGADNEQFF.

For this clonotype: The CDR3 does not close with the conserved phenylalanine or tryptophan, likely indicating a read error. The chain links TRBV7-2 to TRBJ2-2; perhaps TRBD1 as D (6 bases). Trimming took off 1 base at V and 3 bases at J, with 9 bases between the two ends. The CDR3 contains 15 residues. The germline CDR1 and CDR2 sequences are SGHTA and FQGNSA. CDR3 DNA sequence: TGTGCCAGCAGCTTAGAGACAGGATACACCGGGGAGCTGTTTTCT. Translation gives CASSLETGYTGELFS.

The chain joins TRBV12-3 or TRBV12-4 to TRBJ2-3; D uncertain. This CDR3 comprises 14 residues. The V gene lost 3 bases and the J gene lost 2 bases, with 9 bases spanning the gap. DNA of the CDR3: TGTGCCAGCAGTTTTACCGAATCCACAGATACGCAGTATTTT. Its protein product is CASSFTESTDTQYF.

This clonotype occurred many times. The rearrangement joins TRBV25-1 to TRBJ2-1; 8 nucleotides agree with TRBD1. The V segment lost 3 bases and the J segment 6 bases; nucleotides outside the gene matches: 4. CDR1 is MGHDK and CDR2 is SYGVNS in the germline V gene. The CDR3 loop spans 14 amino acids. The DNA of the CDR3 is TGTGCCAGCAGTGAGACAGGGGATCGCAATGAGCAGTTCTTC. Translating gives CASSETGDRNEQFF.

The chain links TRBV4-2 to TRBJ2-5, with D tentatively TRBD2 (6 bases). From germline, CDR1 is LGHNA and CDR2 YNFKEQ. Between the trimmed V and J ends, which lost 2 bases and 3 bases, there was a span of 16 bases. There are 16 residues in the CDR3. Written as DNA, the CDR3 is TGTGCCAGCAGCCAATCGGGGCGGGGCGGGGAAGAGACCCAGTACTTC. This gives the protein CASSQSGRGGEETQYF.

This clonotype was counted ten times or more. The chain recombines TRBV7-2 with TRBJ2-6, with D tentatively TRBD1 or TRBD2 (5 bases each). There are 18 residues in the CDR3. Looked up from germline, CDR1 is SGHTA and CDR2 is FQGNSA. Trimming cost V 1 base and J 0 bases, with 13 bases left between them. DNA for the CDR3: TGTGCCAGCAGCTTAGGTCCCAGGGCGGGCTCTGGGGCCAACGTCCTGACTTTC. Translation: CASSLGPRAGSGANVLTF.